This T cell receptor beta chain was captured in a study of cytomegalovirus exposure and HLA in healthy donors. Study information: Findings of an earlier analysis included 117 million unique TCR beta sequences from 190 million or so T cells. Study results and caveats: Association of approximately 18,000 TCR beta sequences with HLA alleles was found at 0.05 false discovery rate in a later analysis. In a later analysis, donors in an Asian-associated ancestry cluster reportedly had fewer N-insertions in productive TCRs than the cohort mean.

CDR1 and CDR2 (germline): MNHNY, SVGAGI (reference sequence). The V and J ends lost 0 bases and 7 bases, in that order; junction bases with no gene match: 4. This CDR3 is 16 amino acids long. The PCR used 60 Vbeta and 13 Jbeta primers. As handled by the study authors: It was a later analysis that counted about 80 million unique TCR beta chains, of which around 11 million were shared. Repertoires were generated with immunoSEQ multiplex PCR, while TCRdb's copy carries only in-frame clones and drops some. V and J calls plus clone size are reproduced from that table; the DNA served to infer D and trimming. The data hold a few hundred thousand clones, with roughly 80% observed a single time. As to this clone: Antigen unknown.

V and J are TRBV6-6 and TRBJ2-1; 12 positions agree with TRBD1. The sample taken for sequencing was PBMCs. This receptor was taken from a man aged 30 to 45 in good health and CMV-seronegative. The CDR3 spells CASSYSGTGGRNEQFF. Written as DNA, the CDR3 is TGTGCCAGCAGTTACTCCGGGACAGGGGGCCGGAATGAGCAGTTCTTC.